This note documents a single TCR beta chain sequence. Its target is not known. Vbeta (60) and Jbeta (13) primers were used in the PCR. Some clones are missing from TCRdb's copy, which holds only in-frame ones; the method was immunoSEQ multiplex PCR. Seen here are about 150,000 clones, approximately 80% observed once, and the top ten hold approximately 4%. Though nominally healthy at sampling, donors likely had unrecorded immune exposures. These data come from a study of cytomegalovirus exposure and HLA in healthy donors. Study-wide points: V- and J-gene trimming in TCR beta was tied to a missense DCLRE1C variant by an analysis performed later. Previous analysis showed most TCR beta V segments were productive about 90% or about 30% of the time.

Sequenced sample: PBMCs. This clonotype was sampled from a middle-aged woman in good health and CMV-seronegative.

Here the CDR3 reads CASNPTGGTEAFF. The CDR3 coding sequence is TGTGCCAGCAACCCGACAGGGGGCACTGAAGCTTTCTTT. The chain carries TRBV6-1 and TRBJ1-1; TRBD1 matches 9 bases. Germline V lookup: CDR1 MNHNS, CDR2 SASEGT. Trimming removed 7 bases from V and 4 bases from J; junction bases left unmatched: 4. This CDR3 contains 13 residues.